Presented here are 29 T cell receptor beta chains from one specimen sequenced in a study of shared clonotypes between healthy human individuals. Sequencing used immunoSEQ multiplex PCR; TCRdb keeps in-frame clones, though not all of them. The sample records hundreds of thousands of clones, 95% to 96% being singletons. Naivety among CD8 cells was defined by CD45RO negativity and positive CCR7 selection, thereby excluding terminally differentiated effector memory CD45RA+ cells. The sequencing input was naive CD8+ T cells sorted from blood. These receptor sequences come from a woman in her twenties or thirties in good health.

CDR3 coding DNA: TGTGCCAGCAGCTTAGAAGGGAATCGTCAGCCCCAGCATTTT. It encodes CASSLEGNRQPQHF. The chain joins TRBV7-8 to TRBJ1-5, with no clear D. Looked up from germline, CDR1 is SGHVS and CDR2 is FQNEAQ. V lost 1 base and J lost 6, with 10 bases in between. The CDR3 sequence is 14 residues long.

The chain employs TRBV19 and TRBJ1-1; D unclear. CDR1 LNHDA and CDR2 SQIVND come from the germline V gene (reference sequence). The ends were cut back, 10 bases at V and 1 base at J, with 10 bases in the middle. The CDR3 runs 12 residues. CDR3: CATYKENTEAFF. The CDR3 DNA reads as TGTGCCACTTACAAGGAGAACACTGAAGCTTTCTTT.

Only one count was recorded for this clone. The chain is built from TRBV2 and TRBJ2-2; 7 positions agree with TRBD2. CDR1 is SNHLY, CDR2 FYNNEI, per germline. The J segment lost 1 base and the V segment lost 3 bases, leaving 2 bases of the junction unmatched. This CDR3 region has 15 residues. CDR3 in DNA: TGTGCCAGCAGTGATTCTAGCGGGAACACCGGGGAGCTGTTTTTT. It specifies CASSDSSGNTGELFF.

The genes are TRBV2 and TRBJ1-2; D gene unclear. This CDR3 is 14 amino acids long. V was clipped by 4 bases and J by 0 bases, with 9 bases between them. Per the germline V gene, CDR1 is SNHLY and CDR2 is FYNNEI. CDR3 DNA sequence: TGTGCCAGCAGTGGTATAGCAACTAACTATGGCTACACCTTC. Translated, it gives CASSGIATNYGYTF.

The rearrangement uses TRBV4-2 and TRBJ2-1, with D possibly TRBD2 on 6 matching bases. The V end was cut by 0 bases, the J end by 3 bases, with 6 bases between. The CDR3 sequence is 14 residues long. Germline-derived CDR1 and CDR2 are LGHNA and YNFKEQ. The CDR3 region is CASSQERDYNEQFF. Written as DNA, the CDR3 is TGTGCCAGCAGCCAAGAGCGGGACTACAATGAGCAGTTCTTC.

The chain employs TRBV27 and TRBJ2-1; weak D call: TRBD2 (6 bases). Per the germline V gene, CDR1 is MNHEY and CDR2 is SMNVEV (reference sequence). The CDR3 spans 12 residues. The ends were cut back, 10 bases at V and 9 bases at J, with 16 bases in the middle. The CDR3 reads CATSGGASEQFF. CDR3 nucleotides: TGTGCCACCTCCGGAGGGGCGAGTGAGCAGTTCTTC.

J is TRBJ2-3 and V is TRBV19; D may be TRBD1 or TRBD2 (6 bases each). The CDR3 loop spans 14 amino acids. The V gene lost 6 bases and the J gene lost 0 bases, with 10 bases spanning the gap. Germline V gene sequence: CDR1 LNHDA, CDR2 SQIVND (reference sequence). This CDR3 is CASSRGGSTDTQYF. CDR3 nucleotides: TGTGCCAGTAGCCGAGGGGGGAGCACAGATACGCAGTATTTT.

A note on this clone: Other DNA sequences in the sample encode the same CDR3. The chain couples TRBV27 to TRBJ2-1; 7 nucleotides match TRBD1. The V segment lost 5 bases and the J segment 2 bases; nucleotides outside the gene matches: 6. There are 15 residues in the CDR3. In germline, CDR1 is MNHEY, CDR2 SMNVEV (reference sequence). In DNA form, the CDR3 reads TGTGCCAGCAGTCCTCCCGGGACAGCCTACAATGAGCAGTTCTTC. Translated: CASSPPGTAYNEQFF.

V usage is TRBV27 and J usage is TRBJ2-7, with D possibly being TRBD1 (6 bases). CDR1 and CDR2 from the germline V gene are MNHEY and SMNVEV (reference sequence). The CDR3 runs 15 residues. Trimming pared 6 bases from V and 3 bases from J, leaving 18 bases between. CDR3 nucleotide sequence: TGTGCCAGCAGCACTAAGGGGGTCTCGGTCTACGAGCAGTACTTC. Amino acid sequence: CASSTKGVSVYEQYF.

The V and J genes are TRBV28 and TRBJ2-3; D unresolved. V lost 4 bases to trimming and J lost 0 bases, with 11 bases between them. The germline gives CDR1 MDHEN, CDR2 SYDVKM. The CDR3 is 15 residues long. The CDR3 bases are TGTGCCAGCAGTTCGGTAAGAGAGAGCACAGATACGCAGTATTTT. Its protein is CASSSVRESTDTQYF.

This clone has a handful of counts. The DNA for the CDR3 is TGTGCCAGCAGCTTAGCCACTGAAGCTTTCTTT. This codes for CASSLATEAFF. The V gene is TRBV13, the J gene TRBJ1-1; no clear D. Deletions cut 1 base from V and 4 bases from J, with 1 base between. The CDR3 runs 11 residues. Germline CDR1 and CDR2: PRHDT and FYEKMQ (reference sequence).

This clone has just a few counts. The genes are TRBV5-1 and TRBJ1-1; D ambiguous. Trimming took off 0 bases at V and 0 bases at J, with 3 bases between the two ends. Germline loops: CDR1 SGHRS, CDR2 YFSETQ. This CDR3 spans 13 amino acids. CDR3 amino acids: CASSLGVNTEAFF. CDR3 in DNA: TGCGCCAGCAGCTTGGGAGTGAACACTGAAGCTTTCTTT.

The chain joins TRBV11-3 to TRBJ2-2, with 12 bases lining up with TRBD1. This CDR3 comprises 16 residues. Per the germline V gene, CDR1 is SGHNT and CDR2 is YENEEA. With 5 bases clipped from V and 6 bases from J, the junction kept 7 bases outside the gene matches. This CDR3 is CASSPRDRGRAGELFF. CDR3 DNA sequence: TGTGCCAGCAGCCCGAGGGACAGGGGGCGCGCCGGGGAGCTGTTTTTT. The full variable domain, completed using reference TRBV11-3 and TRBJ2-2, is EAGVVQSPRYKIIEKKQPVAFWCNPISGHNTLYWYLQNLGQGPELLIRYENEEAVDDSQLPKDRFSAERLKGVDSTLKIQPAELGDSAVYLCASSPRDRGRAGELFFGEGSRLTVL.

The gene calls are TRBV5-4 and TRBJ2-2, with D perhaps matching TRBD2 (5 bases). This CDR3 is 15 amino acids long. V lost 2 bases to trimming and J lost 4 bases, with 12 bases between them. Looked up from germline, CDR1 is SGHNT and CDR2 is YYREEE (reference sequence). The CDR3 DNA follows: TGTGCCAGCAGCTTTTTCGGCGGGCTCACCGGGGAGCTGTTTTTT. It encodes CASSFFGGLTGELFF.

A note on this clone: At the DNA level, this CDR3 is encoded by other sequences in the same sample as well. The chain recombines TRBV11-2 with TRBJ2-3; D not certain. From germline, CDR1 is SGHAT and CDR2 FQNNGV. V was cut by 5 bases and J by 3 bases, with 3 bases left in between. There are 11 residues in the CDR3. This CDR3 reads CASSLTDTQYF. CDR3 bases: TGTGCCAGCAGCCTGACAGATACGCAGTATTTT.

This chain connects TRBV30 to TRBJ1-6; possibly TRBD1 for D (5 bases). Germline V gene data show CDR1 as GTSNPN and CDR2 as SVGIG (reference sequence). The CDR3 has 13 residues. V lost 2 bases and J 10 bases, leaving 12 bases between the germline ends. In DNA form, the CDR3 reads TGTGCCTGGAGTCCAGGGTTCCCCTCACCCCTCCACTTT. As protein: CAWSPGFPSPLHF.

The J gene is TRBJ2-7, the V gene TRBV7-9; D unclear. V was clipped by 1 base and J by 0 bases, with 7 bases between them. Germline V CDR1 and CDR2: SEHNR, FQNEAQ (reference sequence). The CDR3 contains 14 residues. As DNA, the CDR3 is TGTGCCAGCAGCTTAGGCGGTTTCTCCTACGAGCAGTACTTC. Translated: CASSLGGFSYEQYF.

The rearrangement uses TRBV5-1 and TRBJ2-3; D is perhaps TRBD1 (6 bases). CDR3 size: 10 residues. Per germline, CDR1 SGHRS and CDR2 YFSETQ. The CDR3 coding sequence is TGCGCAAGCCAGGGGGATACGCAGTATTTT. Translation: CASQGDTQYF.

The V call is TRBV13, the J call TRBJ1-1; D is ambiguous. Germline V lookup: CDR1 PRHDT, CDR2 FYEKMQ (reference sequence). This CDR3 region has 13 residues. Trimming left V 5 bases short and J 0 bases short, with 7 bases between. The CDR3 nucleotides read TGTGCCAGCAGCCACCTCATGAACACTGAAGCTTTCTTT. Residues: CASSHLMNTEAFF.

This clone was found once. The genes are TRBV6-6 and TRBJ2-2; no reliable D call. V lost 5 bases, J lost 8 bases, and 6 bases lay in between. The CDR3 runs to 11 residues. Looked up from germline, CDR1 is MNHNY and CDR2 is SVGAGI (reference sequence). CDR3 sequence (DNA): TGTGCCAGCAGTCAAGGGGGGGAGCTGTTTTTT. Protein: CASSQGGELFF.

The CDR3 DNA reads TGTGCCAGCAGTTTAAGGTCACCGGCTGACGAGCAGTACTTC. It encodes CASSLRSPADEQYF. The gene calls are TRBV28 and TRBJ2-7, with no clear D. The germline V gene has CDR1 MDHEN and CDR2 SYDVKM. V dropped 2 bases and J dropped 5 bases, with 13 bases sitting between them. This CDR3 spans 14 amino acids.

This chain connects TRBV5-4 to TRBJ2-1; D perhaps matches TRBD2 (5 bases). This CDR3 has 14 amino acids. Trimming took 0 bases from V and 10 from J, leaving 14 bases between them. The germline V gene has CDR1 SGHNT and CDR2 YYREEE (reference sequence). The CDR3, as DNA: TGTGCCAGCAGCTTGGAGGCTAGCCCGCAAGAGCAGTTCTTC. Encoded protein: CASSLEASPQEQFF.

The CDR3 loop reads CASSPTPSEQYF. The CDR3 nucleotides are TGTGCCAGCAGTCCGACCCCCTCCGAGCAGTACTTC. The chain has TRBV28 and TRBJ2-5; no firm D call. Near its end, the DNA agrees better with TRBJ2-7, so the J call may be wrong. The CDR3 has 12 amino acids. CDR1 is MDHEN, CDR2 SYDVKM, per germline.

The chain has TRBV7-7 and TRBJ2-2, with 10 bases lining up with TRBD2. In germline, CDR1 is SSHAT, CDR2 FNYEAQ (reference sequence). The CDR3 covers 14 residues. Trimming cost V 5 bases and J 5 bases; bases outside gene matches: 2. CDR3 amino acids: CASSLSGRTGELFF. CDR3 in DNA: TGTGCCAGCAGCCTTAGCGGGAGGACCGGGGAGCTGTTTTTT.

This chain uses TRBV6-6 with TRBJ1-1; D uncertain. The germline gives CDR1 MNHNY, CDR2 SVGAGI (reference sequence). CDR3 size: 16 residues. Trimming left V 0 bases short and J 1 base short, with 12 bases between. The CDR3 bases are TGTGCCAGCAGTTACTCGATTGGATTCAGGAACACTGAAGCTTTCTTT. It codes for CASSYSIGFRNTEAFF.

The chain is built from TRBV28 and TRBJ2-5; D is uncertain. The closer fit of TRBJ2-7 to the DNA end suggests the J call may be wrong. The V gene's germline CDR1 is MDHEN and CDR2 SYDVKM. The CDR3 covers 15 residues. The CDR3 nucleotides are TGTGCCAGCAGTTTTAGGGCACCCCCTCGAGACGAGCAGTACTTC. Translated, it gives CASSFRAPPRDEQYF.

The CDR3 DNA follows: TGTGCCAGCAGCCCGACCGCCGGGACAGGGGGCCACGAGCAGTACTTC. Translated: CASSPTAGTGGHEQYF. This chain uses TRBV7-8 with TRBJ2-7, with 12 bases identical to TRBD1. J gave up 5 bases and V 5 bases, and 10 bases lay outside the gene matches. This CDR3 is built from 16 residues. The V gene's germline CDR1 is SGHVS and CDR2 FQNEAQ.

The V call is TRBV9, the J call TRBJ2-1, with TRBD2 identical over 8 bases. Per the germline V gene, CDR1 is SGDLS and CDR2 is YYNGEE. The CDR3 runs to 16 residues. Trimming removed 3 bases from V and 4 bases from J; junction bases left unmatched: 9. The CDR3 protein is CASSAPSGRGYNEQFF. CDR3 nucleotides: TGTGCCAGCAGCGCCCCCAGCGGGAGAGGATACAATGAGCAGTTCTTC.

The V gene is TRBV11-3, the J gene TRBJ2-3; 7 bases align to TRBD2. V lost 1 base and J lost 4; bases outside the gene matches: 5. The germline gives CDR1 SGHNT, CDR2 YENEEA. This CDR3 has 15 residues. The CDR3 nucleotides read TGTGCCAGCAGCTTAGGGAGCGGGACGGCAGATACGCAGTATTTT. It specifies CASSLGSGTADTQYF.